The sequence of this T cell receptor (beta chain) was determined in a study of shared clonotypes between healthy human individuals. As defined, naive CD8 cells were CD45RO-negative and positively selected for CCR7, with terminally differentiated effector memory CD45RA+ cells excluded. The CDR3 spans 17 residues. V lost 5 bases and J lost 0; bases outside the gene matches: 12. Looked up from germline, CDR1 is MGHRA and CDR2 is YSYEKL. Sequencing used immunoSEQ multiplex PCR; TCRdb keeps in-frame clones, though not all of them. This sample yields roughly 2.1 million clones, of which under 95% are seen a single time; more than 1.5% belongs to the top ten.

Sequences were obtained from naive CD8+ T cells from PBMCs. This chain joins TRBV4-1 and TRBJ1-1; 7 bases fit TRBD1. The source of this sequence is a man between 18 and 35 years old in good health. Some clones in this sample may be carry-over from other donors' samples. The CDR3: CASSTRDRAPLNTEAFF. The CDR3 coding sequence is TGCGCCAGCAGCACCCGAGACAGGGCACCATTGAACACTGAAGCTTTCTTT.